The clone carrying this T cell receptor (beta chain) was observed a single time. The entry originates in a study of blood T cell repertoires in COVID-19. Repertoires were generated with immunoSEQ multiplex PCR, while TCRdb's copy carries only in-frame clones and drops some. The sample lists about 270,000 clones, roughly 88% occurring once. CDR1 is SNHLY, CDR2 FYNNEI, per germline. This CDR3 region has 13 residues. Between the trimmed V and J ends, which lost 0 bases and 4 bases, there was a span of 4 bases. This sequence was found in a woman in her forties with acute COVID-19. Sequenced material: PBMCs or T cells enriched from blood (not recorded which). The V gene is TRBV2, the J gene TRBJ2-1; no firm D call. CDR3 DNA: TGTGCCAGCAGTGAAGCGCAGTACAATGAGCAGTTCTTC. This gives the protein CASSEAQYNEQFF.